These T cell receptor beta chains were read from a single sample in a study of cytomegalovirus exposure and HLA in healthy donors. Profiling relied on immunoSEQ multiplex PCR, and the TCRdb table lists in-frame clones only, not all of them. The sample records 160,000 or so clones, approximately 80% being singletons. The sequencing sample was made of PBMCs. Every receptor here comes from a male donor in good health and CMV-seronegative. Both conserved end residues are part of each CDR3. Each record gives: V gene, CDR3 protein.

v_gene: TRBV6-1; CDR3aa: CASSSLETQYF
v_gene: TRBV5-4; CDR3aa: CASSAPPVVGGGNEQYF
v_gene: TRBV14; CDR3aa: CASSRSLGGDYNEQFF
v_gene: TRBV9; CDR3aa: CASSAGGGTEAFF
v_gene: TRBV2; CDR3aa: CASRAGGLDTQYF
v_gene: TRBV6-1; CDR3aa: CASHNGGEQYF
v_gene: TRBV19; CDR3aa: CASSIRDRVGGYTF
v_gene: TRBV6-5; CDR3aa: CASSYLANTEAFF
v_gene: TRBV7-9; CDR3aa: CASSFRLAGGEQFF
v_gene: TRBV13; CDR3aa: CASSPGQGLSYEQYF
v_gene: TRBV19; CDR3aa: CASSRDWLTDEQFF
v_gene: TRBV19; CDR3aa: CASSRDNRETQYF
v_gene: TRBV29-1; CDR3aa: CSVRTGSTQYF
v_gene: TRBV4-3; CDR3aa: CASSPQRRNYGYTF
v_gene: TRBV19; CDR3aa: CASSRSGGRITEAFF
v_gene: TRBV25-1; CDR3aa: CASSEFRQFYNEQFF
v_gene: TRBV7-2; CDR3aa: CASSLASGGELFF
v_gene: TRBV4-1; CDR3aa: CASSQETLAGTSNEQFF
v_gene: TRBV11-2; CDR3aa: CASSPRTGLQIYEQYF
v_gene: TRBV30; CDR3aa: CAWSVDAGANQPQHF
v_gene: TRBV19; CDR3aa: CASSIGGGQGRAFF
v_gene: TRBV2; CDR3aa: CASSEDRTVTYEQYF
v_gene: TRBV28; CDR3aa: CASSLGGVESYEQYF
v_gene: TRBV5-1; CDR3aa: CASSLAGTGGAKDTQYF
v_gene: TRBV7-2; CDR3aa: CASSSYPGQGGQPQHF
v_gene: TRBV19; CDR3aa: CASSKVHRVANYGYTF
v_gene: TRBV9; CDR3aa: CASSPREVNPSDTQYF
v_gene: TRBV18; CDR3aa: CASSPRGHEQYF
v_gene: TRBV9; CDR3aa: CASSVGTGSYNEQFF